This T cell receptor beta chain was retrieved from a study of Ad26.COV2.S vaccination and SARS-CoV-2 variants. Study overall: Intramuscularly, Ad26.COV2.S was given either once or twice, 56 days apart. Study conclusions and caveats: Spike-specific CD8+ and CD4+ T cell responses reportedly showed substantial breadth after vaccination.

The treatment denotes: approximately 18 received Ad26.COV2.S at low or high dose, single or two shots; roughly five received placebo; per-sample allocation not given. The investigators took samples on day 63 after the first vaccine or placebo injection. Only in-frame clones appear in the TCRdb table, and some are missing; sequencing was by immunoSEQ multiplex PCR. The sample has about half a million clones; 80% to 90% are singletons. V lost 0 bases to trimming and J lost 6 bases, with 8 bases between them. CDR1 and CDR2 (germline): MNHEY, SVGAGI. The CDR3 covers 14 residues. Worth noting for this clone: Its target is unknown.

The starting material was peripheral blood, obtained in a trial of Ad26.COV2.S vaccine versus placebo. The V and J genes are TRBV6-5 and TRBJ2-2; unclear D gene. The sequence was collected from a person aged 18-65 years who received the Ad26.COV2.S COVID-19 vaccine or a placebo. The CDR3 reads CASSYSRVSGELFF. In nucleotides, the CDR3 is TGTGCCAGCAGTTACTCAAGGGTCTCCGGGGAGCTGTTTTTT.